Described below is a single TCR beta chain sequence and its context. Its antigen is currently unknown. Trimming at V came to 5 bases and at J to 0 bases, leaving 2 bases not matched to a gene. The CDR3 contains 15 residues. Germline values: CDR1 MDHEN, CDR2 SYDVKM. Ophthalmopathy patients had moderate-to-severe active disease, CAS ≥3, NOSPECS ≥4, and disease duration under 3 months. PBMCs were sourced from 9 to 10 ml fresh peripheral blood. RNA transcripts yielded amplified TCR beta CDR3 regions. Initially, a first-round RT-PCR of the TCR CDR3 employed the HTBI primer set. Each CDR3 protein is one row after TCRdb ran MiXCR on the multiplex PCR reads. Of roughly 250,000 distinct CDR3 sequences in the sample, roughly 15% were seen once. The sample belongs to a study of T cells in Graves' hyperthyroidism and ophthalmopathy. Points from the study as a whole: Blood also contained most expanded thyroid clonotypes above 0.001. Progression to ophthalmopathy was predicted a median of about six months early.

The clonotype comes from a woman aged 18-29 years with Graves' ophthalmopathy. The chain combines TRBV28 with TRBJ1-4; TRBD1 agrees at 8 bases. Sequenced input: blood. CDR3 region: CASSKQGATNEKLFF. In DNA form, the CDR3 reads TGTGCCAGCAGTAAACAGGGGGCAACTAATGAAAAACTGTTTTTT.